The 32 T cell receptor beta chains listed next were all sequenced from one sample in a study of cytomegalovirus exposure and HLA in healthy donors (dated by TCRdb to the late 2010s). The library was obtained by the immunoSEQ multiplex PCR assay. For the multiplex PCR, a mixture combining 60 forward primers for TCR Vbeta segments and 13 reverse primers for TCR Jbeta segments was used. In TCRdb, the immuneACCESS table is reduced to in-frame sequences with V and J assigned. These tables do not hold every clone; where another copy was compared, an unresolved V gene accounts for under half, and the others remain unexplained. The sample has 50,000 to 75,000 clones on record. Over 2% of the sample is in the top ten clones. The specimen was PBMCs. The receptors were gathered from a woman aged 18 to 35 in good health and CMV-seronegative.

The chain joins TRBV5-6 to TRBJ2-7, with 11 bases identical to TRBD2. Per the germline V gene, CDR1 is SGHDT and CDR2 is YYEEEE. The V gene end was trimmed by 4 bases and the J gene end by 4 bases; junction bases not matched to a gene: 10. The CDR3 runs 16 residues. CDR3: CASSVIELAGAYEQYF. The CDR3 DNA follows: TGTGCCAGCAGCGTCATCGAACTAGCGGGAGCGTACGAGCAGTACTTC.

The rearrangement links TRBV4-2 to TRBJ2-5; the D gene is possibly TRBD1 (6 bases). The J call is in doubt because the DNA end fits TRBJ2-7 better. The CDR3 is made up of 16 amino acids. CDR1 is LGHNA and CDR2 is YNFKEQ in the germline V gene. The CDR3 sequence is CASSQSGTQPYYEQYF. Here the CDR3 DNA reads TGTGCCAGCAGCCAATCCGGGACACAACCCTACTACGAGCAGTACTTC.

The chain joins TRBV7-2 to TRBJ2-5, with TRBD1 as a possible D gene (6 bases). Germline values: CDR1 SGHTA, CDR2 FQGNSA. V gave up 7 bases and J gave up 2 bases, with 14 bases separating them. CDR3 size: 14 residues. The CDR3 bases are TGTGCCAGCATGAGGGTTAGGGGGCAAGAGACCCAGTACTTC. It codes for CASMRVRGQETQYF.

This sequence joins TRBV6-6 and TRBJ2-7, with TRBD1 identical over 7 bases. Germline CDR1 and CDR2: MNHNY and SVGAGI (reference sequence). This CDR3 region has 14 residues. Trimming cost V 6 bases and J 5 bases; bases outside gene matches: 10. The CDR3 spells CASSHTGVGDEQYF. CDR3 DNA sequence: TGTGCCAGCAGCCATACAGGGGTGGGCGACGAGCAGTACTTC.

The CDR3 spells CSVTGMNTEAFF. CDR3 coding DNA: TGCAGCGTTACAGGGATGAACACTGAAGCTTTCTTT. The chain joins TRBV29-1 to TRBJ1-1; the D gene is possibly TRBD1 (6 bases). V was shortened by 5 bases and J by 0 bases, with 7 bases between the two germline ends. The CDR3 totals 12 residues. In germline, CDR1 is SQVTM, CDR2 ANQGSEA.

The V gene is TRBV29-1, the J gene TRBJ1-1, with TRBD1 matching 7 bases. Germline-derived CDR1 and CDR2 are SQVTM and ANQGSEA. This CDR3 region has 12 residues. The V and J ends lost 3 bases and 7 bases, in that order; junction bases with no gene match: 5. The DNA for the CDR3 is TGCAGCGTTGATGGACAGGTTGATGAAGCTTTCTTT. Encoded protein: CSVDGQVDEAFF.

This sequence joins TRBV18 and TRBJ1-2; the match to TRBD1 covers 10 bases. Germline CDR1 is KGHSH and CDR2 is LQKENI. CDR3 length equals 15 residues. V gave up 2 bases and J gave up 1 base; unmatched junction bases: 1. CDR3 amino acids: CASSPRTGGNYGYTF. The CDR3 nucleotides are TGTGCCAGCTCACCAAGGACAGGGGGTAACTATGGCTACACCTTC.

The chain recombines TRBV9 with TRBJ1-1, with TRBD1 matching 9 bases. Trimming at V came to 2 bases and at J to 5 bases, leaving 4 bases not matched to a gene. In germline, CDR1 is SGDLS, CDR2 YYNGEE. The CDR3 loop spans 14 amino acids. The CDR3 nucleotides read TGTGCCAGCAGCGTCGGACAGGGGTTGACTGAAGCTTTCTTT. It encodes CASSVGQGLTEAFF.

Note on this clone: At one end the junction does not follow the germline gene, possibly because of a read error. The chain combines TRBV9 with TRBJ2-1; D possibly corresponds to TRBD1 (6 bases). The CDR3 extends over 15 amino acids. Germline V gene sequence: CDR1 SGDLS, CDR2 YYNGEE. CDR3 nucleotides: TGTGCCAGCAGCGACCAGGGGCACTCCGACAATGAGCAGTTCTTC. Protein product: CASSDQGHSDNEQFF.

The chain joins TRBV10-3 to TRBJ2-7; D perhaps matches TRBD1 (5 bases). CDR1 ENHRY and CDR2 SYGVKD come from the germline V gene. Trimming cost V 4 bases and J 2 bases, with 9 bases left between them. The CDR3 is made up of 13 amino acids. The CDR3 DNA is TGTGCCATCAGTGGGACAAACGCCTACGAGCAGTACTTC. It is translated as CAISGTNAYEQYF.

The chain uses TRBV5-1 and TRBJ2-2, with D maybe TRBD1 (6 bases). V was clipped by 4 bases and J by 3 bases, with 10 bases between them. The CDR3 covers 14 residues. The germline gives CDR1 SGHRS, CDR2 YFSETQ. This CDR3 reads CASSRRQDTGELFF. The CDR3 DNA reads TGCGCCAGCAGCAGGCGACAGGACACCGGGGAGCTGTTTTTT.

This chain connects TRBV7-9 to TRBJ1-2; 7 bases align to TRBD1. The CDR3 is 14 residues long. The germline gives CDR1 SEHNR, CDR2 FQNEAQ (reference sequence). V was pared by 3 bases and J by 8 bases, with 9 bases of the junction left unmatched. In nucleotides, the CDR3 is TGTGCCAGCAGCTTCGTAGACAGGGCTCGCGGCTACACCTTC. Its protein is CASSFVDRARGYTF.

The CDR3 DNA sequence: TGTGCCAGCAGCGCCGGGACACCCTTTGGAGAGCAGTACTTC. Its translation is CASSAGTPFGEQYF. The rearrangement uses TRBV5-5 and TRBJ2-7; possibly TRBD1 for D (6 bases). Germline CDR1 SGHKS, CDR2 YYEKEE (reference sequence). The CDR3 has 14 residues. V was clipped by 4 bases and J by 7 bases, with 18 bases between them.

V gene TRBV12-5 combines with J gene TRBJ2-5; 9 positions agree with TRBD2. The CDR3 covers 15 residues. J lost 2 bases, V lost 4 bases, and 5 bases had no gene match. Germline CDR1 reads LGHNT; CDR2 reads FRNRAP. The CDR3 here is CASGYSGGLQETQYF. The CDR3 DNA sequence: TGTGCTAGTGGTTACAGCGGGGGGCTACAAGAGACCCAGTACTTC.

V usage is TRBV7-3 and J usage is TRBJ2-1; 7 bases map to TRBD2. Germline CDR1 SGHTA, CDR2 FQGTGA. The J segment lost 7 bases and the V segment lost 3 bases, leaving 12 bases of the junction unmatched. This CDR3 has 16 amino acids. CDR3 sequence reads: CASSFISSTSTNEQFF. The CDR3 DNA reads TGTGCCAGCAGCTTTATCAGCTCGACTAGCACGAATGAGCAGTTCTTC. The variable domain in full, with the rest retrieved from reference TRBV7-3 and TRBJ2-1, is GAGVSQTPSNKVTEKGKYVELRCDPISGHTALYWYRQSLGQGPEFLIYFQGTGAADDSGLPNDRFFAVRPEGSVSTLKIQRTERGDSAVYLCASSFISSTSTNEQFFGPGTRLTVL.

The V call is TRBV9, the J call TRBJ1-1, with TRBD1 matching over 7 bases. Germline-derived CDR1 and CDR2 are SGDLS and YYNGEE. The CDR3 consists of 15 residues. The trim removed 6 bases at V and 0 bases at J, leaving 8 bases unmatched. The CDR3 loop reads CASTVQGQMNTEAFF. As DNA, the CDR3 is TGTGCCAGCACCGTGCAGGGACAGATGAACACTGAAGCTTTCTTT.

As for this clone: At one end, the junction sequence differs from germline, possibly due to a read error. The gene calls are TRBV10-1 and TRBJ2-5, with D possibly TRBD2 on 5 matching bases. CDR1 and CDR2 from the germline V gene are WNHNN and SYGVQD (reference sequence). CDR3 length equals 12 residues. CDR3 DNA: TGCGCCAGCCCCGGGTCATGGGAGAACCAGTACTTC. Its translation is CASPGSWENQYF.

The DNA for the CDR3 is TGTGCCAGCAGCTCCGGGACAGGGGGTTTTGTAGATACGCAGTATTTT. Translation: CASSSGTGGFVDTQYF. The V gene is TRBV7-7, the J gene TRBJ2-3, with 11 positions matching TRBD1. The CDR3 runs 16 residues. V trimming: 4 bases; J trimming: 5 bases; junction bases outside the gene matches: 8. Germline V gene sequence: CDR1 SSHAT, CDR2 FNYEAQ (reference sequence). Based on the CDR3 plus reference TRBV7-7 and TRBJ2-3, the full variable domain is GAGVSQSPRYKVTKRGQDVTLRCDPISSHATLYWYQQALGQGPEFLTYFNYEAQPDKSGLPSDRFSAERPEGSISTLTIQRTEQRDSAMYRCASSSGTGGFVDTQYFGPGTRLTVL.

The chain's CDR3 is CASSLIPNQNTEAFF. CDR3 nucleotides: TGCGCCAGCAGCTTGATCCCAAATCAGAACACTGAAGCTTTCTTT. This chain links TRBV5-1 with TRBJ1-1; D is undetermined. V was trimmed by 1 base and J by 1 base, leaving 11 bases between them. Per the germline V gene, CDR1 is SGHRS and CDR2 is YFSETQ. This CDR3 has 15 residues.

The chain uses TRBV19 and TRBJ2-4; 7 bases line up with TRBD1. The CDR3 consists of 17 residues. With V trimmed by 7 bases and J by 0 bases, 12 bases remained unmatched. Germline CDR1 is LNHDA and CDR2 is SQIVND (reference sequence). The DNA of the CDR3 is TGTGCCAGTAATCATGTCAGGACAGGAATAGCCAAAAACATTCAGTACTTC. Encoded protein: CASNHVRTGIAKNIQYF.

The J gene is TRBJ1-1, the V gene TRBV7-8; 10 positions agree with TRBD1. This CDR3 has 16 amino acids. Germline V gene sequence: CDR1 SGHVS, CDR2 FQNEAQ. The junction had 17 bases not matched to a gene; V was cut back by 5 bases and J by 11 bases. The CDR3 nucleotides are TGTGCCAGCAGCGACCGAAGGGCCGGGACAGGGGAGGCGGCTTTCTTT. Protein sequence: CASSDRRAGTGEAAFF.

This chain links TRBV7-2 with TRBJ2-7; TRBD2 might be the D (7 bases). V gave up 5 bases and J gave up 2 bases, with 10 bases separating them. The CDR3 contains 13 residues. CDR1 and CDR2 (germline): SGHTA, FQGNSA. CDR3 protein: CASSRGGAYEQYF. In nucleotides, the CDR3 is TGTGCCAGCAGCAGGGGGGGCGCCTACGAGCAGTACTTC.

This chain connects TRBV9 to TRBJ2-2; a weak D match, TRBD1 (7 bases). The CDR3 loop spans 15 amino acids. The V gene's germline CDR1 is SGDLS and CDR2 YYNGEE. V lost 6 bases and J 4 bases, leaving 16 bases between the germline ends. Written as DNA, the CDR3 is TGTGCCAGCACCCGACGGAGGGGGCTCACCGGGGAGCTGTTTTTT. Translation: CASTRRRGLTGELFF.

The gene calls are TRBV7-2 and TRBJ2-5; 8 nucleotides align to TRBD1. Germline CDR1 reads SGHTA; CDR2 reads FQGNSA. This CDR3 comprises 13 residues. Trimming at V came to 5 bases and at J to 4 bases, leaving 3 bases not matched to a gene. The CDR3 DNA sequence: TGTGCCAGCAGCCGACAGGGGACAGAGACCCAGTACTTC. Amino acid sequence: CASSRQGTETQYF.

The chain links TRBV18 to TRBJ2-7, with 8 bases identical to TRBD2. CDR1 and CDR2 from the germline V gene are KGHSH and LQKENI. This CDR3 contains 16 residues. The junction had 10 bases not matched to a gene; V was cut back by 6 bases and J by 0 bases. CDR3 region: CASSNQGLVFSYEQYF. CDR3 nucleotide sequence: TGTGCCAGCTCTAACCAGGGACTAGTTTTCTCCTACGAGCAGTACTTC.

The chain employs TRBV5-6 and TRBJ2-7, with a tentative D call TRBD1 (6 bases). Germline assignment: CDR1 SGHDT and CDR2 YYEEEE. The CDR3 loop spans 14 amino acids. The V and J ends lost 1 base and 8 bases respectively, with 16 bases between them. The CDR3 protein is CASSLRRSGEKQYF. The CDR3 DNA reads TGTGCCAGCAGCTTGCGTCGTTCAGGGGAGAAGCAGTACTTC.

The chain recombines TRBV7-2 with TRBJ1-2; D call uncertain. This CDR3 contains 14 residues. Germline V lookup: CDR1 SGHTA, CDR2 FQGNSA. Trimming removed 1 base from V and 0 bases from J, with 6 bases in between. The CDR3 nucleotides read TGTGCCAGCAGCTTAGGCGGGGCTAACTATGGCTACACCTTC. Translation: CASSLGGANYGYTF. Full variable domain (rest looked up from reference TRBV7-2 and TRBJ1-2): GAGVSQSPSNKVTEKGKDVELRCDPISGHTALYWYRQSLGQGLEFLIYFQGNSAPDKSGLPSDRFSAERTGGSVSTLTIQRTQQEDSAVYLCASSLGGANYGYTFGSGTRLTVV.

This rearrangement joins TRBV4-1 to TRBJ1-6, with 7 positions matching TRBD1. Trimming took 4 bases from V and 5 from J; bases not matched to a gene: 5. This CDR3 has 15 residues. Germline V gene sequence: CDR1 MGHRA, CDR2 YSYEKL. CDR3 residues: CASSPRGLDNSPLHF. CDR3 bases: TGCGCCAGCAGCCCCAGGGGGTTAGATAATTCACCCCTCCACTTT.

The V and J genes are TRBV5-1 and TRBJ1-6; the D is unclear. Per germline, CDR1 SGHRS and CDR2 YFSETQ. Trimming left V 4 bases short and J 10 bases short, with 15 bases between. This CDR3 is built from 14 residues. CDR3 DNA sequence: TGCGCCAGCAGCCCGGAAACCCTCGGGTCACCCCTCCACTTT. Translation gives CASSPETLGSPLHF.

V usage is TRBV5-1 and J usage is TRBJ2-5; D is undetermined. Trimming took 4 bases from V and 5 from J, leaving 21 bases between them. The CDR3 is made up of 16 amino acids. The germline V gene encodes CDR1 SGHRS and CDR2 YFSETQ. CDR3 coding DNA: TGCGCCAGCAGCCAAGGAATAGTGGAGCGTGAGGAGACCCAGTACTTC. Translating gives CASSQGIVEREETQYF.

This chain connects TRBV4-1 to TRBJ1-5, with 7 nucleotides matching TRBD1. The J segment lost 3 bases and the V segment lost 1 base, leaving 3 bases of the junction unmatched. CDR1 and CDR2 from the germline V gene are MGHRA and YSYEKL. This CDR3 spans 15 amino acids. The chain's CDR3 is CASSQADRTNQPQHF. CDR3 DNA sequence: TGCGCCAGCAGCCAAGCGGACAGGACCAATCAGCCCCAGCATTTT.

CDR3 bases: TGTGCCAGCAGCCGGACAGGCCCCTATCAGCCCCAGCATTTT. It codes for CASSRTGPYQPQHF. The chain links TRBV6-5 to TRBJ1-5; 7 nucleotides align to TRBD1. Losses at the gene ends were 6 bases for V and 5 bases for J; bases not matched to a gene: 7. Looked up from germline, CDR1 is MNHEY and CDR2 is SVGAGI. This CDR3 contains 14 residues.